Following are 24 T cell receptor beta chains from one sample sequenced in a study of blood T cell repertoires in COVID-19. Repertoires were generated with immunoSEQ multiplex PCR, while TCRdb's copy carries only in-frame clones and drops some. The sample shows approximately 69,000 clones, 60% to 80% of them seen only once. Sequenced material: peripheral blood. The receptors stem from a human donor in a cohort sampled during active COVID-19.

The genes are TRBV7-6 and TRBJ2-7; D unclear. The germline V and J ends were trimmed by 5 bases and 1 base, with 15 bases remaining between them. This CDR3 region has 15 residues. The germline CDR1 and CDR2 sequences are SGHVS and FNYEAQ. The CDR3 spells CASSPNPGNSYEQYF. Written as DNA, the CDR3 is TGTGCCAGCAGCCCCAACCCGGGTAATTCCTACGAGCAGTACTTC.

The chain links TRBV7-8 to TRBJ2-7, with D possibly being TRBD2 (5 bases). Germline assignment: CDR1 SGHVS and CDR2 FQNEAQ. The CDR3 spans 14 residues. Trimming pared 5 bases from V and 4 bases from J, leaving 15 bases between. The CDR3 region has the DNA TGTGCCAGCAGCCAGAGGGCAGGACCTTACGAGCAGTACTTC. This translates into CASSQRAGPYEQYF.

The chain combines TRBV10-2 with TRBJ1-3, with 8 nucleotides matching TRBD1. The CDR3 totals 15 residues. V shed 7 bases and J 0 bases; nucleotides not matched to a gene: 5. Germline V lookup: CDR1 WSHSY, CDR2 SAAADI. This chain's CDR3 is CASTGTGLSGNTIYF. CDR3 nucleotides: TGCGCCAGCACCGGGACAGGCCTCTCTGGAAACACCATATATTTT.

The chain combines TRBV7-2 with TRBJ2-1; 9 bases are a match to TRBD2. Unmatched junction bases numbered 2, after V lost 4 bases and J lost 1 base. Per the germline V gene, CDR1 is SGHTA and CDR2 is FQGNSA. The CDR3 loop spans 15 amino acids. The CDR3, as DNA: TGTGCCAGCAGCTCGCTAGCGGGGTCCTACAATGAGCAGTTCTTC. It encodes CASSSLAGSYNEQFF.

The rearrangement uses TRBV10-2 and TRBJ2-7; 12 positions agree with TRBD1. The CDR3 sequence is 15 residues long. Per the germline V gene, CDR1 is WSHSY and CDR2 is SAAADI. The V segment lost 0 bases and the J segment 5 bases; nucleotides outside the gene matches: 2. In DNA, the CDR3 is TGCGCCAGCAGTGAGTCGGGACAGGGGGCCGACGAGCAGTACTTC. Its translation is CASSESGQGADEQYF.

The chain is built from TRBV5-4 and TRBJ1-1; no clear D. This CDR3 has 16 residues. Per germline, CDR1 SGHNT and CDR2 YYREEE (reference sequence). V was cut by 0 bases and J by 4 bases, with 16 bases left in between. In DNA form, the CDR3 reads TGTGCCAGCAGCTTGGCCGGCTTGGGCTTGGGCACTGAAGCTTTCTTT. Amino acids: CASSLAGLGLGTEAFF.

The chain combines TRBV27 with TRBJ1-5; possible D gene TRBD1, 5 bases. V was cut by 8 bases and J by 6 bases, with 17 bases left in between. Germline V CDR1 and CDR2: MNHEY, SMNVEV (reference sequence). The CDR3 spans 14 residues. DNA of the CDR3: TGTGCCAGCCGTCAATCAGGGCCACTTCAGCCCCAGCATTTT. Amino acid sequence: CASRQSGPLQPQHF.

V gene TRBV7-9 combines with J gene TRBJ2-2; D remains unclear. V was cut by 6 bases and J by 6 bases, with 20 bases left in between. There are 16 residues in the CDR3. The germline gives CDR1 SEHNR, CDR2 FQNEAQ (reference sequence). Here the CDR3 DNA reads TGTGCCAGCAGTCCCCTTGTTCATGTGAGCGCCGGGGAGCTGTTTTTT. It codes for CASSPLVHVSAGELFF.

CDR3 nucleotides: TGTGCCAGCAGCGTAGGCAGGGGTATTCAGCCCCAGCATTTT. Encoded protein: CASSVGRGIQPQHF. V usage is TRBV9 and J usage is TRBJ1-5; D is perhaps TRBD1 (6 bases). Germline values: CDR1 SGDLS, CDR2 YYNGEE. The V end lost 0 bases, the J end lost 6 bases, and 10 bases lay between the germline ends. This CDR3 is 14 amino acids long.

The V and J genes are TRBV5-4 and TRBJ1-3; 8 bases agree with TRBD1. The CDR3 length is 16 residues. Germline assignment: CDR1 SGHNT and CDR2 YYREEE (reference sequence). The J segment lost 4 bases and the V segment lost 0 bases, leaving 6 bases of the junction unmatched. As DNA, the CDR3 is TGTGCCAGCAGCTTGGAAGAAGACAGGGGAGGAAACACCATATATTTT. Its translation is CASSLEEDRGGNTIYF. The complete variable domain, with remaining parts taken from reference TRBV5-4 and TRBJ1-3, reads ETGVTQSPTHLIKTRGQQVTLRCSSQSGHNTVSWYQQALGQGPQFIFQYYREEENGRGNFPPRFSGLQFPNYSSELNVNALELDDSALYLCASSLEEDRGGNTIYFGEGSWLTVV.

This chain links TRBV6-5 with TRBJ2-1; D is undetermined. V was pared by 2 bases and J by 8 bases, with 13 bases between. The V gene's germline CDR1 is MNHEY and CDR2 SVGAGI. This CDR3 spans 14 amino acids. The CDR3 DNA reads TGTGCCAGCAGTTACGGGCCCGCCACATATGAGCAGTTCTTC. It codes for CASSYGPATYEQFF.

In this sample, this clone turned up a few times. CDR3 nucleotides: TGTGCCAGCAGCTTACAAGGCGGGAGCACAGATACGCAGTATTTT. This encodes CASSLQGGSTDTQYF. The chain uses TRBV7-2 and TRBJ2-3; perhaps TRBD2 as D (5 bases). CDR3 length equals 15 residues. CDR1 and CDR2 from the germline V gene are SGHTA and FQGNSA. Trimming shortened V by 2 bases and J by 0 bases, and 9 bases separated the two germline ends.

The chain carries TRBV28 and TRBJ1-3, with D tentatively TRBD1 (6 bases). Between the trimmed V and J ends, which lost 7 bases and 1 base, there was a span of 17 bases. CDR1 is MDHEN and CDR2 is SYDVKM in the germline V gene. This CDR3 spans 16 amino acids. The CDR3 here is CASTRYRASSGNTIYF. The CDR3 region has the DNA TGTGCCAGCACCCGTTACAGGGCTTCTTCTGGAAACACCATATATTTT.

The J gene is TRBJ2-7, the V gene TRBV7-2; the match to TRBD1 covers 8 bases. V trimming: 5 bases; J trimming: 1 base; junction bases outside the gene matches: 16. Germline CDR1 is SGHTA and CDR2 is FQGNSA. The CDR3 spans 18 residues. CDR3 region: CASSPQGAGVRSSYEQYF. The CDR3 region has the DNA TGTGCCAGCAGCCCCCAGGGGGCAGGGGTCCGATCTTCCTACGAGCAGTACTTC.

The V and J genes are TRBV4-2 and TRBJ2-3, with TRBD2 as a possible D gene (5 bases). This CDR3 has 15 amino acids. Germline V gene sequence: CDR1 LGHNA, CDR2 YNFKEQ. V shed 5 bases and J shed 5 bases, with 17 bases lying between them. The CDR3 bases are TGTGCCAGCAGCGCAGACGCTAGCCCGGGAGATACGCAGTATTTT. It is translated as CASSADASPGDTQYF.

This chain connects TRBV19 to TRBJ1-5; possible D gene TRBD1, 6 bases. Trimming took off 3 bases at V and 1 base at J, with 7 bases between the two ends. From germline, CDR1 is LNHDA and CDR2 SQIVND (reference sequence). This CDR3 has 14 amino acids. The CDR3 loop is CASSMGQSNQPQHF. The CDR3 coding sequence is TGTGCCAGTAGTATGGGACAAAGCAATCAGCCCCAGCATTTT.

CDR3 bases: TGTGCCAGCAGTTTGGCGACAGCCACTGAAGCTTTCTTT. Its translation is CASSLATATEAFF. V usage is TRBV12-3 or TRBV12-4 and J usage is TRBJ1-1; a possible D gene is TRBD1 (5 bases). V was trimmed by 3 bases and J by 4 bases, leaving 9 bases between them. The CDR3 consists of 13 residues.

V usage is TRBV5-1 and J usage is TRBJ2-1, with 8 bases matching TRBD2. This CDR3 is built from 15 residues. V shed 4 bases, J shed 9 bases, and the junction held 12 bases outside the gene matches. Looked up from germline, CDR1 is SGHRS and CDR2 is YFSETQ. The CDR3 region has the DNA TGCGCCAGCAGCCCACCGGGACTAGAGGGATTTGAGCAGTTCTTC. This encodes CASSPPGLEGFEQFF. Full variable domain (rest looked up from reference TRBV5-1 and TRBJ2-1): KAGVTQTPRYLIKTRGQQVTLSCSPISGHRSVSWYQQTPGQGLQFLFEYFSETQRNKGNFPGRFSGRQFSNSRSEMNVSTLELGDSALYLCASSPPGLEGFEQFFGPGTRLTVL.

This chain uses TRBV5-1 with TRBJ2-2; 8 nucleotides match TRBD2. V shed 0 bases, J shed 5 bases, and the junction held 3 bases outside the gene matches. CDR1 is SGHRS, CDR2 YFSETQ, per germline. There are 15 residues in the CDR3. Here the CDR3 DNA reads TGCGCCAGCAGCTTGGTAGCGGGGACAACCGGGGAGCTGTTTTTT. It encodes CASSLVAGTTGELFF.

The rearrangement links TRBV10-2 to TRBJ2-1, with D possibly matching TRBD2 (6 bases). The CDR3 covers 13 residues. V gave up 5 bases and J gave up 8 bases, with 13 bases separating them. Germline CDR1 is WSHSY and CDR2 is SAAADI. The CDR3 here is CASSTGTSHEQFF. The CDR3 DNA is TGCGCCAGCAGTACCGGGACTTCCCATGAGCAGTTCTTC.

This CDR3 is CASSEYKGVETQYF. The CDR3 DNA follows: TGTGCCAGCAGTGAATATAAGGGAGTGGAGACCCAGTACTTC. The chain recombines TRBV25-1 with TRBJ2-5, with D possibly TRBD2 on 5 matching bases. V shed 0 bases and J shed 5 bases, with 10 bases lying between them. The CDR3 has 14 residues. The V gene's germline CDR1 is MGHDK and CDR2 SYGVNS.

This chain joins TRBV10-3 and TRBJ2-1, with 12 bases that match TRBD2. V lost 0 bases, J lost 1 base, and 10 bases stayed unmatched. CDR1 ENHRY and CDR2 SYGVKD come from the germline V gene. This CDR3 region has 20 residues. The CDR3 region has the DNA TGTGCCATCAGTGAGTCGCGACTAGCGGGAGTATTAAGGTCCTACAATGAGCAGTTCTTC. It specifies CAISESRLAGVLRSYNEQFF.

The chain combines TRBV6-5 with TRBJ2-2; a weak D match, TRBD2 (5 bases). V dropped 6 bases and J dropped 6 bases, with 14 bases sitting between them. This CDR3 comprises 14 residues. Germline CDR1 is MNHEY and CDR2 is SVGAGI. The CDR3 bases are TGTGCCAGCAGCCCCACTAGTTTAGCCGGGGAGCTGTTTTTT. Translating it yields CASSPTSLAGELFF.

The CDR3 reads CASSFQATMNTEAFF. The DNA for the CDR3 is TGTGCCAGCAGCTTCCAGGCGACGATGAACACTGAAGCTTTCTTT. The genes are TRBV11-1 and TRBJ1-1; D is unclear. Trimming pared 3 bases from V and 0 bases from J, leaving 11 bases between. Per the germline V gene, CDR1 is SGHAT and CDR2 is FQDESV (reference sequence). The CDR3 is made up of 15 amino acids.